A selection of T cell receptor beta chains follows, all from one sample in a study of STAT3 mutations in large granular lymphocyte leukemia. Sequenced by immunoSEQ multiplex PCR; TCRdb stores in-frame clones only, minus some. The sample records about 10,000 clones, more than 75% being singletons. Sequenced input: peripheral blood mononuclear cells. Receptor source: a man between 60 and 75 years old with T-cell large granular lymphocyte leukemia. Some clones in this sample may be carry-over from other donors' samples. The CDR3 runs from the conserved cysteine through the conserved F or W. D genes are given only for firm matches. A row's size may be missing; if present it is once, few, many or a size class.

>TRBD1|TRBJ1-1|TRBV29-1|12|once
CSGRQGSTEAFF
TGCAGCGGGCGACAGGGAAGCACTGAAGCTTTCTTT
>.|TRBJ2-7|TRBV20-1|11|.
CSARRQIEQYF
TGCAGTGCTAGGCGGCAGATCGAGCAGTACTTC
>TRBD2|TRBJ2-3|TRBV7-3|16|.
CASSLASGRVPDTQYF
TGTGCCAGCAGCTTAGCTAGCGGGAGGGTACCAGATACGCAGTATTTT
>TRBD1|TRBJ1-2|TRBV5-1|15|few
CASSLAPGRGYGYTF
TGCGCCAGCAGCTTGGCTCCGGGCAGGGGGTATGGCTACACCTTC
>.|TRBJ1-1|TRBV6-4|15|.
CASSVEGGLNTEAFF
TGTGCCAGCAGTGTTGAAGGAGGGCTGAACACTGAAGCTTTCTTT
>.|TRBJ1-1|TRBV18|14|.
CASSPGSQNTEAFF
TGTGCCAGCTCACCAGGCAGCCAGAACACTGAAGCTTTCTTT
>.|TRBJ1-1|TRBV5-6|15|.
CASSSRYGWNTEAFF
TGTGCCAGCAGCTCGCGTTATGGGTGGAACACTGAAGCTTTCTTT
>.|TRBJ2-5|TRBV5-6|13|.
CASSSGTRETQYF
TGTGCCAGCAGCTCTGGGACTCGAGAGACCCAGTACTTC
>.|TRBJ1-1|TRBV4-3|13|once
CASSQDRNTEAFF
TGCGCCAGCAGCCAAGACAGGAACACTGAAGCTTTCTTT
>.|TRBJ2-5|TRBV5-1|13|few
CASSLDGAQTQYF
TGCGCCAGCAGCTTGGATGGGGCCCAGACCCAGTACTTC
>TRBD1|TRBJ1-1|TRBV5-1|15|.
CASSPWTGTDTEAFF
TGCGCCAGCAGCCCTTGGACAGGGACGGACACTGAAGCTTTCTTT
>.|TRBJ2-7|TRBV11-3|12|.
CASSGRTGEQYF
TGTGCCAGCAGCGGCCGTACAGGGGAGCAGTACTTC
>TRBD2|TRBJ2-1|TRBV4-3|18|few
CASSQDGGGSGGENEQFF
TGCGCCAGCAGCCAAGATGGGGGAGGTAGCGGGGGAGAAAATGAGCAGTTCTTC
>.|TRBJ2-7|TRBV9|16|.
CASSEGTGAQGYEQYF
TGTGCCAGCAGCGAGGGGACGGGGGCTCAGGGCTACGAGCAGTACTTC
>.|TRBJ2-1|TRBV5-1|17|.
CASSLVAPSSSYNEQFF
TGCGCCAGCAGCTTGGTGGCCCCGAGTAGCTCCTACAATGAGCAGTTCTTC
>TRBD2|TRBJ2-1|TRBV7-9|16|.
CASSLALAGVYNEQFF
TGTGCCAGCAGCTTAGCACTAGCGGGAGTCTACAATGAGCAGTTCTTC
>.|TRBJ1-4|TRBV5-1|16|.
CASSLALRGTNEKLFF
TGCGCCAGCAGCTTGGCCCTCAGGGGAACTAATGAAAAACTGTTTTTT
>.|TRBJ1-1|TRBV19|10|once
CASTSTEAFF
TGTGCCAGTACCTCCACTGAAGCTTTCTTT
>TRBD1|TRBJ1-5|TRBV7-9|14|.
CASSSDRGGQPQHF
TGTGCCAGCAGCTCGGACAGGGGCGGTCAGCCCCAGCATTTT
>.|TRBJ1-1|TRBV28|15|.
CASSLGGNGYTEAFF
TGTGCCAGCAGTTTAGGGGGTAATGGATACACTGAAGCTTTCTTT
>TRBD2|TRBJ2-1|TRBV5-6|15|.
CASSLDGRATDEQFF
TGTGCCAGCAGCTTGGACGGGAGGGCGACGGATGAGCAGTTCTTC
>TRBD2|TRBJ2-7|TRBV5-1|16|.
CASSSVAGGSAYEQYF
TGCGCCAGCAGCTCAGTAGCGGGAGGATCCGCTTACGAGCAGTACTTC
>TRBD1|TRBJ2-5|TRBV29-1|16|.
CSVEKGAQGAFETQYF
TGCAGCGTTGAAAAGGGGGCGCAGGGGGCATTTGAGACCCAGTACTTC
>.|TRBJ2-3|TRBV29-1|12|.
CSVLDWVYTQYF
TGCAGCGTTCTGGACTGGGTATATACGCAGTATTTT
>.|TRBJ1-5|TRBV30|14|.
CAWSVSGSNQPQHF
TGTGCCTGGAGTGTCTCAGGGAGCAATCAGCCCCAGCATTTT
>.|TRBJ1-2|TRBV18|14|.
CASSLGDGSYGYTF
TGTGCCAGCTCACTCGGGGACGGAAGCTATGGCTACACCTTC
>TRBD2|TRBJ2-7|TRBV11-3|16|.
CASSLTSEGSPYEQYF
TGTGCCAGCAGCTTGACTAGCGAAGGGAGTCCCTACGAGCAGTACTTC
>.|TRBJ1-1|TRBV28|13|few
CASSLSGSPEAFF
TGTGCCAGCAGTTTATCGGGGAGCCCTGAAGCTTTCTTT
>.|TRBJ2-7|TRBV4-3|14|.
CASSQGRRVYEQYF
TGCGCCAGCAGCCAAGGGAGGAGGGTATACGAGCAGTACTTC
>.|TRBJ2-3|TRBV18|13|once
CASSPSSTDTQYF
TGTGCCAGCTCACCGAGTAGCACAGATACGCAGTATTTT
>.|TRBJ2-2|TRBV5-6|16|.
CASSLVGQGKAGELFF
TGTGCCAGCAGCTTGGTTGGTCAGGGTAAGGCCGGGGAGCTGTTTTTT
>.|TRBJ2-2|TRBV5-5|14|.
CASSKERGNGELFF
TGTGCCAGCAGCAAAGAACGGGGGAACGGGGAGCTGTTTTTT
>TRBD1|TRBJ2-7|TRBV7-2|14|.
CASSTNRGAYEQYF
TGTGCCAGCAGCACCAACAGGGGTGCCTACGAGCAGTACTTC
>TRBD1|TRBJ1-6|TRBV30|15|.
CAWSGQGLGNSPLHF
TGTGCCTGGAGTGGACAGGGCCTTGGTAATTCACCCCTCCACTTT
>TRBD1|TRBJ1-5|TRBV7-9|17|once
CASSLAGTETGNQPQHF
TGTGCCAGCAGCTTAGCGGGGACAGAAACGGGCAATCAGCCCCAGCATTTT
>TRBD1|TRBJ2-7|TRBV18|16|.
CASSRKTGRGSHEQYF
TGTGCCAGCTCCCGGAAGACGGGCAGGGGGAGCCACGAGCAGTACTTC
>TRBD1|TRBJ1-2|TRBV19|11|.
CASSEDRVYTF
TGTGCCAGTAGTGAGGACAGGGTCTACACCTTC
>.|TRBJ1-3|TRBV6-1|14|.
CASSEARAGNTIYF
TGTGCCAGCAGTGAAGCTCGAGCGGGAAACACCATATATTTT
>.|TRBJ2-3|TRBV7-9|15|once
CASSLRADSTDTQYF
TGTGCCAGCAGCTTAAGGGCGGATAGCACAGATACGCAGTATTTT
>TRBD2|TRBJ2-5|TRBV6-5|15|.
CASSLSGSGQETQYF
TGTGCCAGCAGCCTTAGCGGGAGCGGGCAAGAGACCCAGTACTTC
>.|TRBJ2-7|TRBV28|15|.
CASRGTGWGSYEQYF
TGTGCCAGCAGAGGCACGGGGTGGGGCTCCTACGAGCAGTACTTC
>.|TRBJ1-2|TRBV15|13|.
CATSRNRDGGYTF
TGTGCCACCAGCAGGAACAGGGATGGTGGCTACACCTTC
>.|TRBJ1-2|TRBV4-3|13|.
CASSQDLVAGYTF
TGCGCCAGCAGCCAAGATTTGGTGGCTGGCTACACCTTC
>.|TRBJ2-3|TRBV19|15|.
CASSSPGQATDTQYF
TGTGCCAGTAGTAGCCCCGGCCAGGCCACAGATACGCAGTATTTT
>.|TRBJ2-7|TRBV4-3|15|.
CASSQDSSPSYEQYF
TGCGCCAGCAGCCAAGATTCGTCCCCCTCCTACGAGCAGTACTTC
>.|TRBJ1-6|TRBV30|14|.
CAWSQSSYNSPLHF
TGTGCCTGGAGTCAGAGCTCCTATAATTCACCCCTCCACTTT
>.|TRBJ2-1|TRBV5-1|16|.
CASSSGLDTSYNEQFF
TGCGCCAGCAGCTCGGGGTTAGACACGTCCTACAATGAGCAGTTCTTC
>.|TRBJ2-7|TRBV7-2|13|.
CASSSTDAVEQYF
TGTGCCAGCAGCTCAACCGACGCGGTCGAGCAGTACTTC
>.|TRBJ2-3|TRBV12-5|11|.
CASGLGDTQYF
TGTGCTAGTGGTCTGGGGGATACGCAGTATTTT
>TRBD2|TRBJ2-3|TRBV7-3|15|.
CASSLTSGLTDTQYF
TGTGCCAGCAGCTTAACTAGCGGGCTCACAGATACGCAGTATTTT
>.|TRBJ1-5|TRBV6-5|14|few
CASSPGQHNQPQHF
TGTGCCAGCAGCCCCGGACAGCACAATCAGCCCCAGCATTTT
>TRBD2|TRBJ2-1|TRBV4-1|17|.
CASSQGLLAGAGNEQFF
TGCGCCAGCAGCCAAGGATTACTAGCGGGAGCGGGCAATGAGCAGTTCTTC
>.|TRBJ1-6|TRBV6-5|13|.
CASSRSEDSPLHF
TGTGCCAGCAGCCGTAGCGAAGATTCACCCCTCCACTTT